The sequence of this TCR beta chain was determined in a study of blood T cell repertoires in COVID-19. Adults between about 18 and 89 years of age took part from 20 to 25 US areas. The assay was immunoSEQ multiplex PCR, and TCRdb's table has in-frame clones only and misses some. The repertoire holds 220,000 or so clones, with around 89% as singletons. CDR3 length: 14 residues. Trimming took 5 bases from V and 3 from J; bases not matched to a gene: 4. Germline CDR1 reads MDHEN; CDR2 reads SYDVKM. The V call is TRBV28, the J call TRBJ2-7, with 10 positions matching TRBD1. The receptor was isolated from a woman under 30 in a cohort exposed to, infected with or recovered from COVID-19 (not recorded which). The sample taken for sequencing was PBMCs or T cells enriched from blood (not recorded which). The CDR3 DNA follows: TGTGCCAGCAGTCCAGGACAGGGGGGCTACGAGCAGTACTTC. Amino acid sequence: CASSPGQGGYEQYF.